This T cell receptor (beta chain) comes out of a study of CD8 T cells in ankylosing spondylitis. This clonotype was found a few times. Its antigen is not known. A junction boundary mismatches the germline segment, possibly from a read error. The authors made TCR beta libraries by quantitative 5'-RACE with molecular barcodes. TCRdb called the 5' RACE reads again in MiXCR, with one record for every CDR3 protein. The sample lists hundreds of thousands of distinct CDR3 sequences, about 11% occurring once. Points from the study as a whole: Disease-linked clones displayed a CD8+ phenotype and appeared relatively rarely in peripheral blood. Earlier reports found some motif variants in synovial fluid and blood in reactive arthritis. Significant enrichment of disease-linked clones was reported in matched ankylosing spondylitis synovial fluid. Blood of patients with ankylosing spondylitis appeared to be characterized by a TCR beta motif of roughly eight highly homologous variants.

The CDR3 sequence is 12 residues long. Germline V CDR1 and CDR2: DFQATT, SNEGSKA (reference sequence). The TCR comes from a male donor with ankylosing spondylitis. V usage is TRBV20-1 and J usage is TRBJ2-5; D unclear. Sequences were obtained from blood, either unsorted or a sorted T cell fraction (not recorded which). CDR3 bases: TGCAGTGCCCCTCCCACCCAAGGGACCCAGTACTTC. It translates to CSAPPTQGTQYF.